Each of the 25 T cell receptor beta chains below was sequenced from the same sample in a study of blood T cell repertoires in COVID-19. The protocol was immunoSEQ multiplex PCR, while the TCRdb copy is restricted to in-frame clones and leaves out a portion. The table records about 250,000 clones, approximately 79% of them present only once. Sequencing was done on a sample of peripheral blood. The receptors were gathered from a woman aged 40-49 years with active or convalescent COVID-19.

The chain carries TRBV25-1 and TRBJ1-6, with 7 nucleotides matching TRBD1. Per germline, CDR1 MGHDK and CDR2 SYGVNS. The V segment lost 3 bases and the J segment 7 bases; nucleotides outside the gene matches: 12. This CDR3 is 17 amino acids long. The CDR3 protein is CASSEDRLVPLNSPLHF. The CDR3 bases are TGTGCCAGCAGTGAGGACAGGTTGGTGCCCCTGAATTCACCCCTCCACTTT.

V usage is TRBV9 and J usage is TRBJ2-2; D might be TRBD2 (5 bases). With 5 bases removed from V and 7 bases from J, the gap between germline ends came to 15 bases. The germline CDR1 and CDR2 sequences are SGDLS and YYNGEE. This CDR3 spans 14 amino acids. CDR3 region: CASRPRVASGELFF. CDR3 DNA sequence: TGTGCCAGCAGGCCTAGGGTAGCGAGCGGGGAGCTGTTTTTT.

This chain uses TRBV19 with TRBJ1-2; D is undetermined. CDR3 length: 17 amino acids. Germline loops: CDR1 LNHDA, CDR2 SQIVND (reference sequence). The V end lost 6 bases, the J end lost 0 bases, and 20 bases lay between the germline ends. CDR3 loop: CASRSHGRGSANYGYTF. The CDR3 coding sequence is TGTGCCAGTAGGTCCCACGGCAGAGGATCAGCTAACTATGGCTACACCTTC.

V is TRBV7-2 and J is TRBJ2-3; TRBD2 aligns across 8 bases. V was clipped by 2 bases and J by 5 bases; unmatched bases: 3. CDR1 and CDR2 from the germline V gene are SGHTA and FQGNSA. The CDR3 runs to 14 residues. For the CDR3, the DNA is TGTGCCAGCAGCTTAAGCGGGGGAGTAGATACGCAGTATTTT. Its protein is CASSLSGGVDTQYF.

The chain has TRBV28 and TRBJ1-5, with 8 positions matching TRBD1. This CDR3 is built from 14 residues. The germline V gene encodes CDR1 MDHEN and CDR2 SYDVKM. V was pared by 8 bases and J by 4 bases, with 7 bases of the junction left unmatched. CDR3 residues: CASWQGAGNQPQHF. The CDR3 DNA sequence: TGTGCCAGCTGGCAGGGGGCTGGTAATCAGCCCCAGCATTTT. Combining the CDR3 with reference TRBV28 and TRBJ1-5 gives the whole variable domain DVKVTQSSRYLVKRTGEKVFLECVQDMDHENMFWYRQDPGLGLRLIYFSYDVKMKEKGDIPEGYSVSREKKERFSLILESASTNQTSMYLCASWQGAGNQPQHFGDGTRLSIL.

The chain carries TRBV13 and TRBJ1-3, with D tentatively TRBD1 (6 bases). Germline CDR1 is PRHDT and CDR2 is FYEKMQ (reference sequence). The CDR3 covers 14 residues. Trimming removed 5 bases from V and 8 bases from J, with 16 bases in between. The CDR3 loop is CASSRRTVGDTIYF. CDR3 DNA: TGTGCCAGCAGCCGTAGGACAGTAGGGGACACCATATATTTT.

The CDR3 reads CASSPGLERQQETQYF. The CDR3 bases are TGTGCCAGCTCACCAGGGCTCGAAAGGCAGCAAGAGACCCAGTACTTC. The rearrangement uses TRBV18 and TRBJ2-5; D unclear. V lost 2 bases and J 2 bases, leaving 15 bases between the germline ends. The length of the CDR3 is 16 residues. CDR1 is KGHSH and CDR2 is LQKENI in the germline V gene.

This chain uses TRBV6-5 with TRBJ1-1; maybe TRBD1 (5 bases). Trimming stripped 11 bases from V and 3 bases from J, with 19 bases between. CDR1 and CDR2 (germline): MNHEY, SVGAGI. This CDR3 contains 14 residues. CDR3 loop: CASCRGFGYTEAFF. The CDR3 bases are TGTGCCTCATGCCGGGGGTTCGGGTACACTGAAGCTTTCTTT.

V is TRBV19 and J is TRBJ1-2, with 7 positions matching TRBD1. The CDR3 has 14 residues. Germline CDR1 LNHDA, CDR2 SQIVND (reference sequence). The trim removed 7 bases at V and 5 bases at J, leaving 10 bases unmatched. Here the CDR3 reads CASNRQGTGYGYTF. Here the CDR3 DNA reads TGTGCCAGTAATAGACAGGGTACCGGATATGGCTACACCTTC. Full variable domain (outside the CDR3, taken from reference TRBV19 and TRBJ1-2): DGGITQSPKYLFRKEGQNVTLSCEQNLNHDAMYWYRQDPGQGLRLIYYSQIVNDFQKGDIAEGYSVSREKKESFPLTVTSAQKNPTAFYLCASNRQGTGYGYTFGSGTRLTVV.

The rearrangement uses TRBV20-1 and TRBJ2-1; 10 bases match TRBD2. Trimming at V came to 3 bases and at J to 4 bases, leaving 9 bases not matched to a gene. There are 16 residues in the CDR3. CDR1 is DFQATT and CDR2 is SNEGSKA in the germline V gene (reference sequence). CDR3 bases: TGCAGTGCTAGTGCTCCTCTAGCGGGGGTTTACAATGAGCAGTTCTTC. It encodes CSASAPLAGVYNEQFF.

V gene TRBV7-3 combines with J gene TRBJ1-2; 9 positions match TRBD1. CDR3 length: 14 residues. In germline, CDR1 is SGHTA, CDR2 FQGTGA. With 5 bases clipped from V and 3 bases from J, the junction kept 4 bases outside the gene matches. The CDR3 is CASSQQGADYGYTF. In DNA, the CDR3 is TGTGCCAGCAGCCAACAGGGGGCGGACTATGGCTACACCTTC.

The chain is built from TRBV27 and TRBJ2-7; the D gene is possibly TRBD1 (6 bases). V lost 2 bases, J lost 3 bases, and 11 bases lay in between. This CDR3 has 14 residues. From germline, CDR1 is MNHEY and CDR2 SMNVEV (reference sequence). CDR3 residues: CASSLGLGGYEQYV. The CDR3 DNA reads TGTGCCAGCAGTTTAGGGTTAGGGGGCTACGAGCAGTACGTC.

The rearrangement links TRBV18 to TRBJ1-2, with D perhaps TRBD1 (5 bases). This CDR3 contains 16 residues. V shed 0 bases and J shed 7 bases, with 18 bases lying between them. The germline CDR1 and CDR2 sequences are KGHSH and LQKENI. CDR3 protein: CASSPPGGARLSGYTF. For the CDR3, the DNA is TGTGCCAGCTCACCACCGGGAGGGGCAAGACTCAGTGGCTACACCTTC.

The rearrangement uses TRBV28 and TRBJ1-4; D not certain. Looked up from germline, CDR1 is MDHEN and CDR2 is SYDVKM. Trimming stripped 6 bases from V and 4 bases from J, with 12 bases between. The CDR3 loop spans 14 amino acids. The CDR3 sequence is CASRIGGLNEKLFF. CDR3 DNA: TGTGCCAGCAGGATAGGAGGGCTTAATGAAAAACTGTTTTTT.

About this clone: A much larger clonotype is one base distant, so this may be a read error. The rearrangement uses TRBV2 and TRBJ1-5; 7 positions agree with TRBD1. V shed 6 bases and J 0 bases; nucleotides not matched to a gene: 2. The CDR3 consists of 14 residues. Germline assignment: CDR1 SNHLY and CDR2 FYNNEI. CDR3 residues: CASRGQHSNQPQHF. In DNA form, the CDR3 reads TGTGCCAGCAGGGGACAGCATAGCAATCAGCCCCAGCATTTT.

This clone has just a few counts. The chain recombines TRBV6-8 with TRBJ2-7, with D possibly TRBD1 on 8 matching bases. Germline-derived CDR1 and CDR2 are MNHGY and SAAAGT. The CDR3 extends over 19 amino acids. Between the trimmed V and J ends, which lost 6 bases and 0 bases, there was a span of 27 bases. CDR3 coding DNA: TGTGCCAGCAGACACCGCGACGCCGAACAGGGGGGGAGCTCCTACGAGCAGTACGTC. It specifies CASRHRDAEQGGSSYEQYV.

This clone came up once. The rearrangement uses TRBV1 and TRBJ2-7; the DNA was not used to check the table's D call, TRBD1. TRBV1 has pseudogene status. This CDR3 comprises 16 residues. The CDR3 loop reads CTSSQEGQPSSYEQYF. The DNA for the CDR3 is TGCACCAGCAGCCAAGAGGGACAGCCAAGCTCCTACGAGCAGTACTTC.

This sequence joins TRBV12-3 or TRBV12-4 and TRBJ1-1; 9 bases line up with TRBD1. The CDR3 has 13 amino acids. Losses at the gene ends were 6 bases for V and 7 bases for J; bases not matched to a gene: 6. The CDR3 protein is CASSRGTGFEAFF. The CDR3 DNA follows: TGTGCCAGCAGCCGCGGGACAGGGTTTGAAGCTTTCTTT.

The V gene is TRBV10-2, the J gene TRBJ1-4, with D tentatively TRBD1 (6 bases). The germline V gene has CDR1 WSHSY and CDR2 SAAADI. The CDR3 is made up of 14 amino acids. The V and J ends lost 10 bases and 10 bases respectively, with 22 bases between them. This CDR3 reads CATIPGGQVGKLFF. CDR3 nucleotides: TGCGCCACCATTCCTGGGGGCCAAGTAGGAAAACTGTTTTTT.

This chain connects TRBV5-1 to TRBJ2-1; 10 nucleotides line up with TRBD1. V lost 0 bases, J lost 5 bases, and 2 bases stayed unmatched. Germline V gives CDR1 SGHRS, CDR2 YFSETQ. The CDR3 has 15 residues. The CDR3 here is CASSLGDRGNNEQFF. The CDR3 DNA reads TGCGCCAGCAGCTTGGGGGACAGGGGAAACAATGAGCAGTTCTTC.

The chain employs TRBV10-2 and TRBJ2-7, with 11 nucleotides matching TRBD2. The CDR3 covers 15 residues. Germline V gives CDR1 WSHSY, CDR2 SAAADI. The V gene end was trimmed by 5 bases and the J gene end by 3 bases; junction bases not matched to a gene: 6. The DNA of the CDR3 is TGCGCCAGCAGTTGGGGACTAGCGGACAACTACGAGCAGTACGTC. It specifies CASSWGLADNYEQYV.

This chain joins TRBV6-2 or TRBV6-3 and TRBJ1-5; 7 nucleotides match TRBD1. The trim removed 6 bases at V and 3 bases at J, leaving 5 bases unmatched. The CDR3 is 14 residues long. Germline lookup yields CDR1 MNHEY and CDR2 SVGEGT. The CDR3 region is CASSLDRNNQPQHF. The CDR3 DNA sequence: TGTGCCAGCAGCTTGGACAGGAACAATCAGCCCCAGCATTTT.

V is TRBV4-1 and J is TRBJ1-2, with 7 bases that match TRBD1. After removal of 0 bases from V and 4 bases from J, the junction contained 5 bases not matched to a gene. Germline V gene sequence: CDR1 MGHRA, CDR2 YSYEKL. The CDR3 runs to 15 residues. CDR3 nucleotides: TGCGCCAGCAGCCAAGAGTCGACAGGGCCCTATGGCTACACCTTC. This translates into CASSQESTGPYGYTF.

This chain joins TRBV5-1 and TRBJ1-2, with D uncertain. Trimming cost V 5 bases and J 8 bases, with 13 bases left between them. Per germline, CDR1 SGHRS and CDR2 YFSETQ. CDR3 length: 12 amino acids. CDR3 residues: CASRATEGGYTF. Written as DNA, the CDR3 is TGCGCCAGCAGGGCCACGGAGGGAGGCTACACCTTC.

The rearrangement joins TRBV30 to TRBJ1-2; D is undetermined. The CDR3 consists of 14 residues. The germline gives CDR1 GTSNPN, CDR2 SVGIG (reference sequence). Trimming removed 3 bases at V and 5 bases at J, with 16 bases between. The CDR3: CAWRDQTRGYGYTF. CDR3 in DNA: TGTGCCTGGAGGGATCAGACTCGGGGTTATGGCTACACCTTC.